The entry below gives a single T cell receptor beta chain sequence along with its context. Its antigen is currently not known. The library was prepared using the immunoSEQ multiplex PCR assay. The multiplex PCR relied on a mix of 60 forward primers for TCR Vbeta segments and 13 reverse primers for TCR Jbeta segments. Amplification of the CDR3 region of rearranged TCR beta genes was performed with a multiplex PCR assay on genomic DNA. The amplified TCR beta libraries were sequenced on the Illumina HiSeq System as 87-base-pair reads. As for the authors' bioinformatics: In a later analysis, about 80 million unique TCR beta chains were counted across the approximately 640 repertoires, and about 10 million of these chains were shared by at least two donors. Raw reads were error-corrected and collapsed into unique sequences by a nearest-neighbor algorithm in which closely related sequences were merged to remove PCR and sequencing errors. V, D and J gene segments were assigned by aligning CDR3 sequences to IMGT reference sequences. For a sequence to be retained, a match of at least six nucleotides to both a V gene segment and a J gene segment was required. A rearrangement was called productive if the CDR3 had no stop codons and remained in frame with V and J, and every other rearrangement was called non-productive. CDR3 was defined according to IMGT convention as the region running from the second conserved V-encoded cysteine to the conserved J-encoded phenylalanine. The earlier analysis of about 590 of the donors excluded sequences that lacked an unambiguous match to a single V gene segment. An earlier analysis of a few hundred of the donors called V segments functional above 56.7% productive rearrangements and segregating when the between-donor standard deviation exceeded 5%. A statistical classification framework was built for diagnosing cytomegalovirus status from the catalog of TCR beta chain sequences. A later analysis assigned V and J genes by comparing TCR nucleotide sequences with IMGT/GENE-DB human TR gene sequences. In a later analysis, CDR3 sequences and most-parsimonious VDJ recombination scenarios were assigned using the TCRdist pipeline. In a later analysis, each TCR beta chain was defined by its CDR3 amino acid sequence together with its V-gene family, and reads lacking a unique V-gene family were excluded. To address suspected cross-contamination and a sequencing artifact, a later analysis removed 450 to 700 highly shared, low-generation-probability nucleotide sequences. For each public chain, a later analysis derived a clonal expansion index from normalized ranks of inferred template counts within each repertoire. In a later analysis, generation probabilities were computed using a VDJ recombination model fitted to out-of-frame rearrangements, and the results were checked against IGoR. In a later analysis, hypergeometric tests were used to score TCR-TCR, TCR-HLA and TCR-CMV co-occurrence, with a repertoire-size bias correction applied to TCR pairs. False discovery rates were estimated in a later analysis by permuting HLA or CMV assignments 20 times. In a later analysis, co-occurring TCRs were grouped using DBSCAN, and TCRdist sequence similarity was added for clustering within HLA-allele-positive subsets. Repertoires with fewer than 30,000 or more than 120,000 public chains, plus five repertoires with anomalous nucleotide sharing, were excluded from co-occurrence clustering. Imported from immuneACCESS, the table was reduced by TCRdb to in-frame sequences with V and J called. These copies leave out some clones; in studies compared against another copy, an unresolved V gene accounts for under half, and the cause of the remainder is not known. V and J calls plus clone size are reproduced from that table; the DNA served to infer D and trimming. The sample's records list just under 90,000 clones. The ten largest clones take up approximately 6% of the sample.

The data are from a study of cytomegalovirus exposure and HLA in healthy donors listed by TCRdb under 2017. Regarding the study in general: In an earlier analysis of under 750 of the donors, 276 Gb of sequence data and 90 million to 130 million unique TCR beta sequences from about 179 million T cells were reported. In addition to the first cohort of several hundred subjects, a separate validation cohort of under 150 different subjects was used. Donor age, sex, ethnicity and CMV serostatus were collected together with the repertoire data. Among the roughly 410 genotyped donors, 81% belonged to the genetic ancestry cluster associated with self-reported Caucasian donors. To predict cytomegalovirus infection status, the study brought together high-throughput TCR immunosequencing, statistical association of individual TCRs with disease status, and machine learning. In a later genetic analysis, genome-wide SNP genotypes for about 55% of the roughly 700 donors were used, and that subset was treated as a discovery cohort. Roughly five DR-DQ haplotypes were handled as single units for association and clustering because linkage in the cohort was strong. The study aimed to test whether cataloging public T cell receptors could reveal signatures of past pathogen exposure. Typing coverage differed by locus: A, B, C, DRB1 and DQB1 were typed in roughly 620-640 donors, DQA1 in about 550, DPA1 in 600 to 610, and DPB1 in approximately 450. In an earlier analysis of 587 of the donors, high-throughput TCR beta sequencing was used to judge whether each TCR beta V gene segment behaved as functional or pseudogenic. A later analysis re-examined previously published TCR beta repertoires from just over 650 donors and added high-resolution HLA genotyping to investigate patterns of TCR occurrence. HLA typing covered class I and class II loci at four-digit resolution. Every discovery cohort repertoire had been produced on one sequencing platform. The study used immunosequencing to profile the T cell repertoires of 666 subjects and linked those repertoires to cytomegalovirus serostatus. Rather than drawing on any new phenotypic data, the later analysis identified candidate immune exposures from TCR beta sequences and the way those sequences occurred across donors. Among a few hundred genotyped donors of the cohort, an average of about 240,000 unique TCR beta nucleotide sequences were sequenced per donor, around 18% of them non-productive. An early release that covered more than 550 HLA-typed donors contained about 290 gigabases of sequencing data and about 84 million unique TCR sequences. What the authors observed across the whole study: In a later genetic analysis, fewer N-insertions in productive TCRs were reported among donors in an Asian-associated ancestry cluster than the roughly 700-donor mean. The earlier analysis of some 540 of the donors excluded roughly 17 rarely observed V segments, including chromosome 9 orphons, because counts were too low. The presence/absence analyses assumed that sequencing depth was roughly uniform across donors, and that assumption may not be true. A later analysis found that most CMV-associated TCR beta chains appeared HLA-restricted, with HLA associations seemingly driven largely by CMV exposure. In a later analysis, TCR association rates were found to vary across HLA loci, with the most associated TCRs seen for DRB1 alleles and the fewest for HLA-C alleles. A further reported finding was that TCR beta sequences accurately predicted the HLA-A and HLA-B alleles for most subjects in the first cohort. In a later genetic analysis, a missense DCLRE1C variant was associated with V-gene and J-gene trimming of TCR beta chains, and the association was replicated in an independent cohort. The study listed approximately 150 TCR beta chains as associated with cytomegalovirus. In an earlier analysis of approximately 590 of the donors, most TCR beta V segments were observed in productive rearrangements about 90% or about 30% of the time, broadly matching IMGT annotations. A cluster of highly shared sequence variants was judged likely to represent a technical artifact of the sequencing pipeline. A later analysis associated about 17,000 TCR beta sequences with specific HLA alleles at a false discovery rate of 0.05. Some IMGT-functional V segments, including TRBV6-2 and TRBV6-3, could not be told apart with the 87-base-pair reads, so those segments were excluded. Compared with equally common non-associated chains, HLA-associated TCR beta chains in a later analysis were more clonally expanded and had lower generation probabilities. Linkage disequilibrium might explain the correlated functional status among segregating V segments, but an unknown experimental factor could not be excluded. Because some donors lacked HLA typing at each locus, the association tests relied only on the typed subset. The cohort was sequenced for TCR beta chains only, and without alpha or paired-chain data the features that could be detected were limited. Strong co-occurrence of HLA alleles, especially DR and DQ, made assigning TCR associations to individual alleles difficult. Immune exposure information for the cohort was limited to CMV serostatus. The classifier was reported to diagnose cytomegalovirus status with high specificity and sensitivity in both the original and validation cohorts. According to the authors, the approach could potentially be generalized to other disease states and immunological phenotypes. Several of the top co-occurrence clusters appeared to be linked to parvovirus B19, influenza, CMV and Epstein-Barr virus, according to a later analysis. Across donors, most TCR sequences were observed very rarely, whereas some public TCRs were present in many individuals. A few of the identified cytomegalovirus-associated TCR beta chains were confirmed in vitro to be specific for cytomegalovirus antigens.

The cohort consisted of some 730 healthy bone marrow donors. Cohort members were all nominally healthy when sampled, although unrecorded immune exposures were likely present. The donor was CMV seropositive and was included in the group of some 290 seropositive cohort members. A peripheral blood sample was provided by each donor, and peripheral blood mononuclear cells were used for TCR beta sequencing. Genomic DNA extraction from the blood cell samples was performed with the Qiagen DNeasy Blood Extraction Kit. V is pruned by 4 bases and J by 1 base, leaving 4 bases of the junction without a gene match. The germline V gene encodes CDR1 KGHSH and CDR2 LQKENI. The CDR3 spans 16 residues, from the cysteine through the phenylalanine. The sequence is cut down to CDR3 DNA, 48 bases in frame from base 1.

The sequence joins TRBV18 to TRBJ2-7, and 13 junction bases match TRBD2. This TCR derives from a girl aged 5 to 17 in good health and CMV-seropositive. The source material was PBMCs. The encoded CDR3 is CASSRTSGGLSYEQYF. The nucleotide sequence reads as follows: TGTGCCAGCTCACGGACTAGCGGGGGACTATCCTACGAGCAGTACTTC.